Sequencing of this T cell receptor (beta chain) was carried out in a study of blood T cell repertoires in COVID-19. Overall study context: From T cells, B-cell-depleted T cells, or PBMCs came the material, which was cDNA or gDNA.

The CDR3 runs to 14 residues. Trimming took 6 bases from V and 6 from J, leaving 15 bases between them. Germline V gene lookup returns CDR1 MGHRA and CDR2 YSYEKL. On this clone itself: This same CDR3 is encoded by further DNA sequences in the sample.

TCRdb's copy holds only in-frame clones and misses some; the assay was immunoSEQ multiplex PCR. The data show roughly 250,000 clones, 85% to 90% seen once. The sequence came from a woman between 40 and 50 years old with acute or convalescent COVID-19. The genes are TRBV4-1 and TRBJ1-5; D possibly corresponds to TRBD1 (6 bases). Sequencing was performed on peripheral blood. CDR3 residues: CASSDTGWAQPQHF. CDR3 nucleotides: TGCGCCAGCAGTGATACAGGGTGGGCTCAGCCCCAGCATTTT.